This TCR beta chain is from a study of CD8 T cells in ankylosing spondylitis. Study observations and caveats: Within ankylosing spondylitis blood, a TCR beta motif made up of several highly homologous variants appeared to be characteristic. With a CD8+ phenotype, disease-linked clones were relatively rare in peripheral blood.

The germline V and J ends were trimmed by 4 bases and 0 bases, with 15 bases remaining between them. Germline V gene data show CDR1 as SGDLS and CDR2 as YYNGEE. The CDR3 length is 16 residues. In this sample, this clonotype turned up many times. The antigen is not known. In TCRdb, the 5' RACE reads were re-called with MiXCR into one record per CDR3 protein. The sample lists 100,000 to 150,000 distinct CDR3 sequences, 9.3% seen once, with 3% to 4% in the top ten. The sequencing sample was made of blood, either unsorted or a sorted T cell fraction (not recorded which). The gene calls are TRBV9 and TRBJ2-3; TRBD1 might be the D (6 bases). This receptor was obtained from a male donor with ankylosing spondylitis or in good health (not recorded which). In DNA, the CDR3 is TGTGCCAGCAGCAGAGGACAGAGTTCTAGCACAGATACGCAGTATTTT. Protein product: CASSRGQSSSTDTQYF.